One and the same sample provided the 29 T cell receptor beta chains below, sequenced in a study of HIV-infected patients and healthy controls. 500 ng RNA was reverse transcribed with alpha and beta constant-region primers. Alpha and beta chain libraries were made separately by chain-specific third strand synthesis with multiplexing indices. Each CDR3 protein is one row after TCRdb ran MiXCR on the 5' RACE reads. Among 13,000 or so distinct CDR3 sequences listed, around 10% were seen once. The repertoire came from unfractionated whole blood and reflected all unsorted peripheral T cells. Sequencing was done on a sample of blood. These receptors all come from an adult in good health.

Many counts were recorded for this clonotype. One end of the junction varies from germline; a read error may be responsible. This chain connects TRBV20-1 to TRBJ2-1; 8 nucleotides align to TRBD2. Germline V CDR1 and CDR2: DFQATT, SNEGSKA (reference sequence). The CDR3 spans 11 residues. The CDR3 loop reads CSARGGGPNLF. CDR3 bases: TGCAGTGCTCGGGGGGGGGGTCCCAACCTCTTC.

The chain uses TRBV6-6 and TRBJ2-7, with D uncertain. There are 14 residues in the CDR3. Germline values: CDR1 MNHNY, CDR2 SVGAGI (reference sequence). Trimming left V 4 bases short and J 3 bases short, with 13 bases between. CDR3 loop: CASSLLGWDYEQYF. DNA for the CDR3: TGTGCCAGCAGTTTACTGGGTTGGGACTACGAGCAGTACTTC.

Relative to its sample, this clonotype is medium-sized. The chain couples TRBV7-2 to TRBJ1-1; perhaps TRBD1 as D (6 bases). Germline CDR1 reads SGHTA; CDR2 reads FQGNSA. V was pared by 5 bases and J by 0 bases, with 10 bases between. The CDR3 consists of 14 residues. CDR3 in amino acids: CASSPGHLNTEAFF. DNA for the CDR3: TGTGCCAGCAGCCCGGGACACTTGAACACTGAAGCTTTCTTT.

In this sample, this clonotype turned up many times. This sequence joins TRBV14 and TRBJ1-5; D unclear. Germline assignment: CDR1 SGHDN and CDR2 FVKESK. Between the trimmed V and J ends, which lost 0 bases and 6 bases, there was a span of 6 bases. This CDR3 contains 13 residues. CDR3 sequence reads: CASSQDWGQPQHF. The CDR3 DNA reads TGTGCCAGCAGCCAAGATTGGGGTCAGCCCCAGCATTTT. Full variable domain (missing parts from reference TRBV14 and TRBJ1-5): EAGVTQFPSHSVIEKGQTVTLRCDPISGHDNLYWYRRVMGKEIKFLLHFVKESKQDESGMPNNRFLAERTGGTYSTLKVQPAELEDSGVYFCASSQDWGQPQHFGDGTRLSIL.

This clonotype was counted at least ten times. The CDR3 nucleotides read TGTGCCAGCTCACCGGTCGGGACAGGGGGGTCCTTACCTGAGCAGTTCTTC. It yields the protein CASSPVGTGGSLPEQFF. The chain combines TRBV18 with TRBJ2-1; 11 bases are a match to TRBD1. In germline, CDR1 is KGHSH, CDR2 LQKENI. The CDR3 sequence is 17 residues long. After removal of 3 bases from V and 9 bases from J, the junction contained 13 bases not matched to a gene.

There are a few counts of this clonotype. The chain uses TRBV20-1 and TRBJ2-5; D uncertain. The CDR3 is made up of 12 amino acids. V was shortened by 6 bases and J by 3 bases, with 11 bases between the two germline ends. Germline-derived CDR1 and CDR2 are DFQATT and SNEGSKA (reference sequence). The CDR3, as DNA: TGCAGTGCAGAGGTATGGGAAGAGACCCAGTACTTC. It codes for CSAEVWEETQYF.

Many counts were recorded for this clonotype. The CDR3 nucleotides are TGTGCCATCTCGACAGCAAATCAGCCCCAGCATTTT. As protein: CAISTANQPQHF. V usage is TRBV10-3 and J usage is TRBJ1-5, with D maybe TRBD1 (5 bases). Germline assignment: CDR1 ENHRY and CDR2 SYGVKD. Deletions cut 8 bases from V and 4 bases from J, with 9 bases between. The CDR3 has 12 residues.

This clonotype was seen ten or more times. The genes are TRBV19 and TRBJ2-1, with TRBD1 identical over 8 bases. Germline CDR1 LNHDA, CDR2 SQIVND (reference sequence). J gave up 8 bases and V 3 bases, and 9 bases lay outside the gene matches. The CDR3 runs 15 residues. CDR3 nucleotide sequence: TGTGCCAGTAGTATTCGGGACAGGCAAAACTATGAGCAGTTCTTC. It is translated as CASSIRDRQNYEQFF.

Ten or more counts support this clonotype. CDR3 in amino acids: CASSQDLRDPSSSYNEQFF. The CDR3 DNA sequence: TGCGCCAGCAGCCAAGATTTGAGGGACCCGTCGAGCTCCTACAATGAGCAGTTCTTC. This chain links TRBV4-3 with TRBJ2-1; D possibly uses TRBD1 or TRBD2 (5 bases each). CDR3 length: 19 residues. The V gene's germline CDR1 is LGHNA and CDR2 YSLEER. V was trimmed by 0 bases and J by 0 bases, leaving 18 bases between them.

This clonotype was recorded at least ten times. This chain joins TRBV19 and TRBJ1-5; D is possibly TRBD1 (5 bases). Trimming removed 2 bases at V and 9 bases at J, with 14 bases between. CDR1 and CDR2 (germline): LNHDA, SQIVND (reference sequence). The CDR3 has 14 amino acids. CDR3 in amino acids: CASSISDSPSPQHF. The CDR3 region has the DNA TGTGCCAGTAGTATAAGTGACAGCCCCTCGCCCCAGCATTTT.

The V and J genes are TRBV12-3 or TRBV12-4 and TRBJ2-7; 7 positions agree with TRBD1. Trimming took 6 bases from V and 4 from J; bases not matched to a gene: 6. CDR3 length: 13 amino acids. The CDR3 here is CASSHLRGYEQYF. CDR3 bases: TGTGCCAGCAGCCATCTCAGGGGGTACGAGCAGTACTTC.

J is TRBJ2-1 and V is TRBV24-1; the match to TRBD1 covers 10 bases. In germline, CDR1 is KGHDR, CDR2 SFDVKD. J gave up 6 bases and V 5 bases, and 6 bases lay outside the gene matches. The CDR3 loop spans 15 amino acids. CDR3 in amino acids: CATSGWRTGGNEQFF. CDR3 bases: TGTGCCACCAGTGGTTGGAGGACAGGGGGCAATGAGCAGTTCTTC.

This clonotype was counted between two and nine times. The chain employs TRBV14 and TRBJ2-2; D is unclear. Germline V gene sequence: CDR1 SGHDN, CDR2 FVKESK. V lost 10 bases, J lost 1 base, and 13 bases lay in between. The CDR3 runs to 14 residues. The CDR3 reads CATRPWGNTGELFF. The CDR3 coding sequence is TGTGCCACCCGACCCTGGGGGAACACCGGGGAGCTGTTTTTT.

Regarding this clonotype: A much bigger clone sits one base away, suggesting this may be a read error. The rearrangement links TRBV6-2 or TRBV6-3 to TRBJ2-7; D is uncertain. Germline V gives CDR1 MNHEY, CDR2 SVGEGT. The CDR3 contains 12 residues. The CDR3 nucleotides read TGTGCCAGCAGTTCCGAGGTCTACGAGCATTACTTC. Its translation is CASSSEVYEHYF.

The rearrangement links TRBV6-2 or TRBV6-3 to TRBJ2-1; D might be TRBD2 (5 bases). Germline V gene sequence: CDR1 MNHEY, CDR2 SVGEGT. V lost 2 bases to trimming and J lost 3 bases, with 5 bases between them. CDR3 length equals 13 residues. The CDR3 is CASSYRDYNEQFF. The CDR3 DNA reads as TGTGCCAGCAGTTACCGGGACTACAATGAGCAGTTCTTC.

This clonotype was seen a few times. This chain links TRBV5-8 with TRBJ1-5; TRBD1 agrees at 7 bases. This CDR3 region has 16 residues. Per the germline V gene, CDR1 is SGHTS and CDR2 is YDEGEE. The V segment lost 1 base and the J segment 0 bases; nucleotides outside the gene matches: 4. CDR3 in DNA: TGTGCCAGCAGCTTGTTTCAGGGGGATAGCAATCAGCCCCAGCATTTT. Its protein product is CASSLFQGDSNQPQHF.

The sample holds many counts of this clonotype. This CDR3 is CASSWDSTIEQYF. The CDR3 coding sequence is TGTGCCAGCAGCTGGGACAGTACGATCGAGCAGTACTTC. The chain is built from TRBV7-2 and TRBJ2-7, with 7 bases matching TRBD1. There are 13 residues in the CDR3. V gave up 4 bases and J gave up 6 bases; unmatched junction bases: 6. Germline V gene lookup returns CDR1 SGHTA and CDR2 FQGNSA.

This clonotype is medium-sized. The V gene is TRBV4-2, the J gene TRBJ2-3, with D perhaps matching TRBD1 (6 bases). Germline V gene lookup returns CDR1 LGHNA and CDR2 YNFKEQ. The CDR3 spans 15 residues. The germline V and J ends were trimmed by 0 bases and 6 bases, with 13 bases remaining between them. In nucleotides, the CDR3 is TGTGCCAGCAGCCAAGAGATCAGGGGCGTGGATACGCAGTATTTT. Encoded protein: CASSQEIRGVDTQYF.

The table lists this clonotype with a few counts. The chain employs TRBV7-2 and TRBJ1-6; 10 bases match TRBD1. Germline lookup yields CDR1 SGHTA and CDR2 FQGNSA. The CDR3 totals 17 residues. The V and J ends lost 1 base and 8 bases, in that order; junction bases with no gene match: 8. The CDR3 nucleotides are TGTGCCAGCAGCTTAGTTAGTCAGGGACAGGGGCATTCACCCCTCCACTTT. This sequence encodes CASSLVSQGQGHSPLHF.

This clonotype was observed many times. The chain employs TRBV7-9 and TRBJ2-5; possibly TRBD1 for D (6 bases). CDR1 is SEHNR, CDR2 FQNEAQ, per germline (reference sequence). Trimming stripped 5 bases from V and 5 bases from J, with 18 bases between. CDR3 length: 15 residues. CDR3 region: CASSDWTDLRETQYF. CDR3 DNA: TGTGCCAGCAGCGACTGGACAGACCTGCGGGAGACCCAGTACTTC.

The table lists this clonotype with many counts. This chain links TRBV20-1 with TRBJ1-5, with TRBD1 as a possible D gene (6 bases). Germline V lookup: CDR1 DFQATT, CDR2 SNEGSKA (reference sequence). Trimming left V 2 bases short and J 4 bases short, with 9 bases between. CDR3 length: 13 amino acids. CDR3: CSARRTGNQPQHF. The CDR3 bases are TGCAGTGCTAGAAGAACAGGGAATCAGCCCCAGCATTTT.

The gene calls are TRBV20-1 and TRBJ2-3; 8 bases match TRBD2. Unmatched junction bases numbered 9, after V lost 7 bases and J lost 0 bases. The CDR3 contains 15 residues. Germline loops: CDR1 DFQATT, CDR2 SNEGSKA (reference sequence). This CDR3 reads CSVLRGGTSTDTQYF. CDR3 in DNA: TGCAGTGTTCTCCGGGGGGGGACTAGCACAGATACGCAGTATTTT.

Within the sample, this clonotype is medium-sized. The genes are TRBV28 and TRBJ2-7, with TRBD1 matching 10 bases. This CDR3 spans 18 amino acids. Germline trimming cut 1 base from V and 4 bases from J; bases unmatched to any gene: 13. CDR1 MDHEN and CDR2 SYDVKM come from the germline V gene. The DNA for the CDR3 is TGTGCCAGCAGTTTATTCTTGAAGGACAGGGGGTTCGGTTACGAGCAGTACTTC. Protein: CASSLFLKDRGFGYEQYF.

The V call is TRBV9, the J call TRBJ2-3; the D gene could be TRBD1 or TRBD2 (5 bases each). Germline loops: CDR1 SGDLS, CDR2 YYNGEE. V was pared by 5 bases and J by 1 base, with 14 bases between. This CDR3 is built from 15 residues. CDR3 in amino acids: CASSESGTGTDTQYF. DNA of the CDR3: TGTGCCAGCAGTGAGTCCGGGACGGGCACAGATACGCAGTATTTT. The full variable domain, rest sourced from reference TRBV9 and TRBJ2-3, is DSGVTQTPKHLITATGQRVTLRCSPRSGDLSVYWYQQSLDQGLQFLIQYYNGEERAKGNILERFSAQQFPDLHSELNLSSLELGDSALYFCASSESGTGTDTQYFGPGTRLTVL.

This clonotype was seen at least ten times. The chain employs TRBV24-1 and TRBJ1-5; 8 bases fit TRBD1. With 4 bases clipped from V and 9 bases from J, the junction kept 19 bases outside the gene matches. Per germline, CDR1 KGHDR and CDR2 SFDVKD. There are 18 residues in the CDR3. CDR3 residues: CATSDRPLGTGGLWPQHF. The CDR3 bases are TGTGCCACCAGTGACCGCCCGTTAGGGACAGGTGGGTTATGGCCCCAGCATTTT.

In its sample, this clonotype is medium-sized. J is TRBJ2-5 and V is TRBV6-6; 7 bases line up with TRBD1. V trimming: 5 bases; J trimming: 5 bases; junction bases outside the gene matches: 11. Looked up from germline, CDR1 is MNHNY and CDR2 is SVGAGI (reference sequence). The CDR3 contains 15 residues. CDR3 DNA sequence: TGTGCCAGCAGTCAGACAGGGTACAGAAGGGAGACCCAGTACTTC. Its protein is CASSQTGYRRETQYF.

This chain connects TRBV6-1 to TRBJ1-2; D unclear. Germline CDR1 is MNHNS and CDR2 is SASEGT. Trimming cost V 0 bases and J 7 bases, with 15 bases left between them. This CDR3 spans 15 amino acids. The CDR3 region has the DNA TGTGCCAGCAGTGAAGCGCGACCGAGCTGGGGTGGCTACACCTTC. Protein: CASSEARPSWGGYTF.

This clonotype was seen ten or more times. The chain recombines TRBV6-1 with TRBJ1-2; unclear D gene. CDR1 is MNHNS, CDR2 SASEGT, per germline. This CDR3 is built from 13 residues. Trimming took 4 bases from V and 3 from J, leaving 9 bases between them. The CDR3 DNA reads TGTGCCAGCAGTGTGACGGGAGACTATGGCTACACCTTC. The encoded protein is CASSVTGDYGYTF.

The sample holds many counts of this clonotype. The chain carries TRBV20-1 and TRBJ1-4; the D is unclear. CDR3 length: 15 residues. Germline loops: CDR1 DFQATT, CDR2 SNEGSKA (reference sequence). V lost 3 bases, J lost 4 bases, and 15 bases lay in between. CDR3 sequence reads: CSARKNSGVNEKLFF. The CDR3 DNA reads TGCAGTGCTAGGAAGAACAGCGGCGTTAATGAAAAACTGTTTTTT.